What follows are 25 T cell receptor beta chains derived from one specimen sequenced in a study of blood T cells in healthy people across ages. Combining a sample-barcoded 5' primer with a J-beta primer mix, a second PCR ran for about 7 to 12 cycles. TCRdb ran MiXCR on the 5' RACE reads and lists one entry per CDR3 protein. This table holds hundreds of thousands of distinct CDR3 sequences, about 53% found once. Sequenced input: blood. These receptors originate from a man in his sixties in good health.

This sequence joins TRBV3-1 and TRBJ2-4; D not resolved. V was pared by 0 bases and J by 8 bases, with 17 bases between. Germline V CDR1 and CDR2: LGHDT, YNNKEL (reference sequence). The CDR3 consists of 16 residues. The CDR3 loop reads CASSQERFGSRDIQYF. In nucleotides, the CDR3 is TGTGCCAGCAGCCAAGAAAGGTTCGGATCCCGAGACATTCAGTACTTC.

The chain links TRBV20-1 to TRBJ1-5; maybe TRBD1 (6 bases). The CDR3 length is 18 residues. V lost 0 bases, J lost 6 bases, and 24 bases lay in between. The V gene's germline CDR1 is DFQATT and CDR2 SNEGSKA (reference sequence). As DNA, the CDR3 is TGCAGTGCTAGAGATCCCTTTACCGGCCGAGGGGGAGGTCAGCCCCAGCATTTT. As protein: CSARDPFTGRGGGQPQHF.

On this clonotype: At one boundary the junction diverges from the germline segment, which might be a read error. The V gene is TRBV28, the J gene TRBJ2-5; 7 bases map to TRBD1. The CDR3 is made up of 15 amino acids. Germline values: CDR1 MDHEN, CDR2 SYDVKM. In DNA, the CDR3 is TGTGCCTGCAGTCAACCGACAGGGCTCGGAGAGACCCAGTACTTC. This sequence encodes CACSQPTGLGETQYF.

This clonotype was seen a few times. This chain connects TRBV14 to TRBJ2-5; TRBD2 aligns across 12 bases. This CDR3 contains 15 residues. The germline V gene encodes CDR1 SGHDN and CDR2 FVKESK. V trimming: 4 bases; J trimming: 5 bases; junction bases outside the gene matches: 5. The CDR3 bases are TGTGCCAGCAGCCTAAGACTAGCGGGGGCGGAGACCCAGTACTTC. It is translated as CASSLRLAGAETQYF.

This clonotype was observed a handful of times. The chain is built from TRBV5-1 and TRBJ2-1; weak D call: TRBD1 (6 bases). The CDR3 runs to 15 residues. Trimming stripped 3 bases from V and 9 bases from J, with 19 bases between. Per germline, CDR1 SGHRS and CDR2 YFSETQ. The CDR3 spells CASSYTGRRLGEQFF. Here the CDR3 DNA reads TGCGCCAGCAGCTACACAGGGCGGAGATTGGGTGAGCAGTTCTTC.

Only a few counts were recorded for this clonotype. V gene TRBV20-1 combines with J gene TRBJ2-7; 10 bases agree with TRBD1. The germline V gene has CDR1 DFQATT and CDR2 SNEGSKA (reference sequence). J lost 0 bases, V lost 4 bases, and 6 bases had no gene match. This CDR3 contains 15 residues. The CDR3 bases are TGCAGTGCTACGGGGACAGGGGCCAGCTCCTACGAGCAGTACTTC. This sequence encodes CSATGTGASSYEQYF.

The sample holds a few counts of this clonotype. This clone may be a read error of a much larger clone one base away. In DNA form, the CDR3 reads TGCAGCGTTGCCAAGGATGCAGACTACAATGAGCAGTACTTC. Translating it yields CSVAKDADYNEQYF. The V and J genes are TRBV29-1 and TRBJ2-7, with a weak D call TRBD2 (5 bases). The V end lost 4 bases, the J end lost 7 bases, and 20 bases lay between the germline ends. The CDR3 has 14 residues. CDR1 SQVTM and CDR2 ANQGSEA come from the germline V gene.

The gene calls are TRBV7-8 and TRBJ1-2; 7 bases match TRBD1. V trimming: 2 bases; J trimming: 3 bases; junction bases outside the gene matches: 3. Germline values: CDR1 SGHVS, CDR2 FQNEAQ. The CDR3 length is 14 residues. DNA for the CDR3: TGTGCCAGCAGCTTACAGGGGGGCGACTATGGCTACACCTTC. It is translated as CASSLQGGDYGYTF.

The V and J genes are TRBV7-2 and TRBJ1-3; D is unresolved. The CDR3 is made up of 15 amino acids. V lost 0 bases to trimming and J lost 6 bases, with 12 bases between them. In germline, CDR1 is SGHTA, CDR2 FQGNSA. The CDR3 sequence: CASSLADPRANTIYF. The CDR3 nucleotides read TGTGCCAGCAGCTTAGCCGATCCACGGGCAAACACCATATATTTT.

V usage is TRBV7-9 and J usage is TRBJ1-2; perhaps TRBD1 as D (5 bases). The CDR3 length is 15 residues. CDR1 is SEHNR and CDR2 is FQNEAQ in the germline V gene (reference sequence). Trimming shortened V by 4 bases and J by 2 bases, and 14 bases separated the two germline ends. For the CDR3, the DNA is TGTGCCAGCAGCTCGGGACGGAGGAGAAACTATGGCTACACCTTC. Its translation is CASSSGRRRNYGYTF. The whole variable domain, filled in from reference TRBV7-9 and TRBJ1-2, reads DTGVSQNPRHKITKRGQNVTFRCDPISEHNRLYWYRQTLGQGPEFLTYFQNEAQLEKSRLLSDRFSAERPKGSFSTLEIQRTEQGDSAMYLCASSSGRRRNYGYTFGSGTRLTVV.

The V gene is TRBV27, the J gene TRBJ2-2, with D possibly matching TRBD1 (6 bases). From germline, CDR1 is MNHEY and CDR2 SMNVEV (reference sequence). V lost 5 bases and J 1 base, leaving 14 bases between the germline ends. The CDR3 sequence is 16 residues long. The CDR3 nucleotides are TGTGCCAGCAGTCCCCCCCCGGGACAGAACACCGGGGAGCTGTTTTTT. Amino acids: CASSPPPGQNTGELFF.

The rearrangement joins TRBV6-5 to TRBJ2-3, with 7 bases matching TRBD1. Germline assignment: CDR1 MNHEY and CDR2 SVGAGI. This CDR3 has 15 residues. Losses at the gene ends were 2 bases for V and 2 bases for J; bases not matched to a gene: 4. The CDR3 region has the DNA TGTGCCAGCAGTTACGGGACAGTGATCACAGATACGCAGTATTTT. This gives the protein CASSYGTVITDTQYF.

This clonotype was picked up a small number of times. This chain uses TRBV12-3 or TRBV12-4 with TRBJ2-5; 8 bases line up with TRBD1. The end of the DNA fits TRBJ2-7 better, so the J call may be wrong. This CDR3 is 16 amino acids long. CDR3 in amino acids: CASSSSWTGFNYEQYF. DNA for the CDR3: TGTGCCAGCAGTTCATCCTGGACAGGGTTCAATTACGAGCAGTACTTC.

The V call is TRBV18, the J call TRBJ2-4; 7 nucleotides line up with TRBD2. Germline lookup yields CDR1 KGHSH and CDR2 LQKENI. This CDR3 is 12 amino acids long. J was trimmed by 13 bases and V by 3 bases; bases with no gene match: 6. The CDR3 sequence: CASSPDAGEQYF. Written as DNA, the CDR3 is TGTGCCAGCTCACCCGATGCGGGGGAGCAGTACTTC.

This chain connects TRBV5-1 to TRBJ2-4; tentatively, D is TRBD1 (5 bases). The CDR3 is made up of 15 amino acids. Trimming took 4 bases from V and 0 from J, leaving 11 bases between them. CDR1 and CDR2 (germline): SGHRS, YFSETQ. The CDR3 sequence: CASSPPGIAKNIQYF. In nucleotides, the CDR3 is TGCGCCAGCAGCCCCCCAGGGATAGCCAAAAACATTCAGTACTTC.

J is TRBJ1-4 and V is TRBV29-1; the D gene is possibly TRBD1 (5 bases). Per germline, CDR1 SQVTM and CDR2 ANQGSEA. The CDR3 is 13 amino acids. V lost 4 bases to trimming and J lost 8 bases, with 14 bases between them. CDR3 sequence: CSVGRGVGEKLFF. The CDR3 DNA sequence: TGCAGCGTTGGGCGAGGGGTAGGGGAAAAACTGTTTTTT.

This clonotype was observed once. This chain connects TRBV7-2 to TRBJ1-2, with a tentative D call TRBD1 (5 bases). The germline gives CDR1 SGHTA, CDR2 FQGNSA. The CDR3 has 14 amino acids. Trimming removed 7 bases at V and 0 bases at J, with 12 bases between. CDR3 nucleotide sequence: TGTGCCAGCAACCCCAGGGAGCCTAACTATGGCTACACCTTC. Protein: CASNPREPNYGYTF.

With respect to this clonotype: This may arise from a read error, as a much more abundant clone is one base away. The rearrangement links TRBV20-1 to TRBJ2-1, with TRBD1 identical over 8 bases. Germline CDR1 DFQATT, CDR2 SNEGSKA (reference sequence). This CDR3 region has 14 residues. CDR3 bases: TGCAGTGCCCAAGACAGGGGCTCCTACAATGGGCAGTTCTTC. Translating it yields CSAQDRGSYNGQFF.

This chain uses TRBV7-2 with TRBJ2-2, with unresolved D. Germline loops: CDR1 SGHTA, CDR2 FQGNSA. Between the trimmed V and J ends, which lost 1 base and 7 bases, there was a span of 16 bases. This CDR3 is built from 16 residues. The CDR3 sequence is CASSLESGVKGGELFF. CDR3 in DNA: TGTGCCAGCAGCTTAGAATCCGGAGTAAAAGGCGGGGAGCTGTTTTTT.

In its sample, this clonotype was seen a few times. J is TRBJ2-5 and V is TRBV29-1; D perhaps matches TRBD1 (6 bases). The CDR3 length is 13 residues. V was trimmed by 1 base and J by 7 bases, leaving 13 bases between them. Germline CDR1 and CDR2: SQVTM and ANQGSEA. CDR3 in amino acids: CSVEGTEGRTQYF. Written as DNA, the CDR3 is TGCAGCGTTGAAGGGACAGAGGGAAGGACCCAGTACTTC.

This clonotype occurred many times. The rearrangement uses TRBV29-1 and TRBJ2-5, with TRBD2 matching over 7 bases. The CDR3 totals 13 residues. Germline V CDR1 and CDR2: SQVTM, ANQGSEA. V dropped 3 bases and J dropped 3; count of bases not matched to a gene: 4. The CDR3 loop reads CSVEPSGKETQYF. CDR3 sequence (DNA): TGCAGCGTTGAGCCTAGCGGAAAAGAGACCCAGTACTTC.

This clonotype has a handful of counts. V gene TRBV7-2 combines with J gene TRBJ2-3; D is unresolved. Germline CDR1 SGHTA, CDR2 FQGNSA. This CDR3 comprises 14 residues. V was cut by 5 bases and J by 2 bases, with 11 bases left in between. The CDR3 region is CASSLRRTTDTQYF. The CDR3 nucleotides are TGTGCCAGCAGCCTCCGACGTACCACAGATACGCAGTATTTT.

This clonotype showed up just a few times. This chain links TRBV10-3 with TRBJ2-1, with a weak D call TRBD2 (5 bases). Germline CDR1 reads ENHRY; CDR2 reads SYGVKD. The CDR3 sequence is 13 residues long. Trimming pared 11 bases from V and 6 bases from J, leaving 17 bases between. In DNA, the CDR3 is TGTGCCTCCGGTCCGGGGAGAGGCAATGAGCAGTTCTTC. This gives the protein CASGPGRGNEQFF.

This clonotype showed up just a few times. The CDR3 reads CASNLHYGYTF. The CDR3, as DNA: TGTGCCAGCAATCTGCACTATGGCTACACCTTC. The chain combines TRBV3-1 with TRBJ1-2; no reliable D call. The CDR3 is made up of 11 amino acids. V was cut by 7 bases and J by 3 bases, with 6 bases left in between. Germline lookup yields CDR1 LGHDT and CDR2 YNNKEL (reference sequence). The variable domain in full, completed from reference TRBV3-1 and TRBJ1-2, reads DTAVSQTPKYLVTQMGNDKSIKCEQNLGHDTMYWYKQDSKKFLKIMFSYNNKELIINETVPNRFSPKSPDKAHLNLHINSLELGDSAVYFCASNLHYGYTFGSGTRLTVV.

The rearrangement joins TRBV3-1 to TRBJ2-5, with a tentative D call TRBD1 (5 bases). Germline CDR1 LGHDT, CDR2 YNNKEL (reference sequence). The CDR3 length is 14 residues. V lost 4 bases to trimming and J lost 4 bases, with 13 bases between them. CDR3 bases: TGTGCCAGCAGCCCAAGCAGGGCTGGAGAGACCCAGTACTTC. Translating gives CASSPSRAGETQYF.